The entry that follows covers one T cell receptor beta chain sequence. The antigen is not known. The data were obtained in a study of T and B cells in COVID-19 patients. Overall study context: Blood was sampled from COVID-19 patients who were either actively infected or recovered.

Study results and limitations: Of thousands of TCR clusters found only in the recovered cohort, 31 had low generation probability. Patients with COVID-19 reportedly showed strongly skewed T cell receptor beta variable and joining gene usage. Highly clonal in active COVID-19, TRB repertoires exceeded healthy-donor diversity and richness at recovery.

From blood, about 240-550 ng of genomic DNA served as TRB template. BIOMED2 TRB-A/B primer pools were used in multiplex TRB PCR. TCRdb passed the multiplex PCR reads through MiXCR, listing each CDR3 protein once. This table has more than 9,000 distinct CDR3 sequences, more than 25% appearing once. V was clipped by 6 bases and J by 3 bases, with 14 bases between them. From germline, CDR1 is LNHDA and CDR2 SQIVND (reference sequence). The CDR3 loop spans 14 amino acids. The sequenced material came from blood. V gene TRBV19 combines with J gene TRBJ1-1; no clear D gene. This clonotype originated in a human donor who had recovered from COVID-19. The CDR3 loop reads CASRKGGKDTEAFF. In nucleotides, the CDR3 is TGTGCCAGTAGGAAAGGTGGGAAGGACACTGAAGCTTTCTTT.